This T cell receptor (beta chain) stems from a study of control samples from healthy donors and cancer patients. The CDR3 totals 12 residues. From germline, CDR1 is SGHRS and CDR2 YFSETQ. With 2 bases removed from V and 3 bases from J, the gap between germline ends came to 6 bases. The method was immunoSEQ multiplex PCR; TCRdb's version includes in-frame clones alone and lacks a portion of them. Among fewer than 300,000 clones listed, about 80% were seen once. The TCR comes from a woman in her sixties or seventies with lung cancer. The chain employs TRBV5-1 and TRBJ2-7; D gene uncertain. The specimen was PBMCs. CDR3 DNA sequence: TGCGCCAGCAGCTTTACGGGCTACGAGCAGTACTTC. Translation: CASSFTGYEQYF. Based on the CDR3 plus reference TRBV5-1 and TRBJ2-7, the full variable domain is KAGVTQTPRYLIKTRGQQVTLSCSPISGHRSVSWYQQTPGQGLQFLFEYFSETQRNKGNFPGRFSGRQFSNSRSEMNVSTLELGDSALYLCASSFTGYEQYFGPGTRLTVT.